This record concerns one TCR beta chain sequence. Its target is not known. The data stem from a study of a mutant IDH1 vaccine in newly diagnosed glioma. Study-wide background: Averaging around 40 years of age, treated patients were around 60% male and approximately 40% female. Previous care, which was radiotherapy, temozolomide, or both, most often involved both. Study conclusions and caveats: Among top peripheral T cell clonotypes, changes seemed unrelated to pseudoprogression. Altogether, 85% to 95% of patients exhibited vaccine-induced immune responses.

The time point denotes: baseline, week 1 (first vaccination visit). Treatment specified: pre-vaccination baseline after standard-of-care therapy. V lost 6 bases and J lost 1, with 12 bases in between. Germline V CDR1 and CDR2: SQVTM, ANQGSEA. CDR3 length: 13 residues. Using immunoSEQ multiplex PCR, the repertoire was profiled, and TCRdb retains in-frame clones only, with some absent. The table lists approximately 92,000 clones, approximately 83% of them singletons. This chain connects TRBV29-1 to TRBJ1-2; D may be TRBD1 (5 bases). The material sequenced was PBMCs, taken from a glioma patient treated with radiotherapy, temozolomide or both. The receptor was isolated from a woman aged 50 to 60 with glioma. As DNA, the CDR3 is TGCAGCGTATACCCAGGGAGTAACTATGGCTACACCTTC. Its translation is CSVYPGSNYGYTF.